The clone carrying this T cell receptor beta chain was counted a few times. The record originates from a study of cytomegalovirus exposure and HLA in healthy donors. Overall study context: Caucasian-associated ancestry cluster membership applied to just over 80% of under 450 genotyped donors.

A multiplex PCR was run with 60 Vbeta primers and 13 Jbeta primers. Profiling relied on immunoSEQ multiplex PCR, and the TCRdb table lists in-frame clones only, not all of them. This table holds 130,000 to 150,000 clones, approximately 83% found once. From germline, CDR1 is SQVTM and CDR2 ANQGSEA. With 7 bases clipped from V and 4 bases from J, the junction kept 6 bases outside the gene matches. The CDR3 runs 13 residues. Unrecorded immune exposure was likely among donors, who were nominally healthy when sampled. This receptor was obtained from a woman in her forties in good health and CMV-seronegative. Sample: PBMCs. J is TRBJ2-7 and V is TRBV29-1, with 11 bases fitting TRBD1. The CDR3 sequence: CSAWTGGAYEQYF. DNA of the CDR3: TGCAGCGCATGGACAGGGGGCGCGTACGAGCAGTACTTC.